A selection of T cell receptor beta chains follows, all from one sample in a study of T cell responses to AZD1222 COVID-19 vaccine. The data were produced by immunoSEQ multiplex PCR, yet TCRdb's version contains in-frame clones alone and is incomplete. The table shows about 110,000 clones, with about 88% occurring only once. Source: peripheral blood, taken on day 0 of AZD1222 vaccination. These receptor sequences come from an adult in good health. Each CDR3 is given with its conserved first and last residue. D genes are given only for firm matches. The size field is filled for only some rows; it gives once, few, many or a size class.

size: once; V: TRBV2; J: TRBJ1-2; D: -; CDR3: CASSEMRAYGYTF; DNA: TGTGCCAGCAGTGAGATGCGGGCCTATGGCTACACCTTC
size: -; V: TRBV7-6; J: TRBJ1-6; D: -; CDR3: CASSSREGNSPLHF; DNA: TGTGCCAGCAGCTCGCGGGAAGGAAATTCACCCCTCCACTTT
size: -; V: TRBV29-1; J: TRBJ2-2; D: TRBD1; CDR3: CSVRPTGTENTGELFF; DNA: TGCAGCGTTCGCCCCACCGGGACAGAGAACACCGGGGAGCTGTTTTTT
size: -; V: TRBV6-1; J: TRBJ1-2; D: -; CDR3: CASSELLGRLYGYTF; DNA: TGTGCCAGCAGTGAACTCTTGGGACGGCTCTATGGCTACACCTTC
size: -; V: TRBV5-4; J: TRBJ1-6; D: -; CDR3: CASSQGSPYNSPLHF; DNA: TGTGCCAGCAGCCAGGGATCCCCCTATAATTCACCCCTCCACTTT
size: -; V: TRBV3-1/TRBV3-2; J: TRBJ1-1; D: -; CDR3: CASSLRGQNTEAFF; DNA: TGTGCCAGCAGCCTAAGAGGGCAAAACACTGAAGCTTTCTTT
size: -; V: TRBV30; J: TRBJ2-7; D: -; CDR3: CAWRADSYEQYF; DNA: TGTGCCTGGAGGGCTGACTCCTACGAGCAGTACTTC
size: -; V: TRBV7-3; J: TRBJ1-6; D: -; CDR3: CASSLTHSYNSPLHF; DNA: TGTGCCAGCAGCTTAACACACAGCTATAATTCACCCCTCCACTTT
size: once; V: TRBV13; J: TRBJ2-2; D: -; CDR3: CASSPFRGGGELFF; DNA: TGTGCCAGCAGCCCTTTTCGGGGTGGCGGGGAGCTGTTTTTT
size: -; V: TRBV7-8; J: TRBJ2-7; D: -; CDR3: CASSLVGKGAKSYEQYF; DNA: TGTGCCAGCAGCTTAGTGGGGAAAGGGGCGAAATCCTACGAGCAGTACTTC
size: -; V: TRBV7-2; J: TRBJ1-1; D: -; CDR3: CASSRNWGRYDTEAFF; DNA: TGTGCCAGCAGCAGAAATTGGGGGCGGTATGACACTGAAGCTTTCTTT
size: -; V: TRBV9; J: TRBJ2-1; D: -; CDR3: CASSEGGQIQFF; DNA: TGTGCCAGCAGCGAAGGGGGTCAAATTCAGTTCTTC
size: many; V: TRBV2; J: TRBJ2-7; D: -; CDR3: CASSESLSAGLYEQYF; DNA: TGTGCCAGCAGTGAATCGCTGTCGGCCGGCCTTTACGAGCAGTACTTC
size: once; V: TRBV2; J: TRBJ1-2; D: -; CDR3: CASSEGLANYGYTF; DNA: TGTGCCAGCAGTGAAGGGCTAGCTAACTATGGCTACACCTTC
size: -; V: TRBV5-1; J: TRBJ2-3; D: TRBD2; CDR3: CASSLTSGTDTQYF; DNA: TGCGCCAGCAGCTTGACTAGCGGCACAGATACGCAGTATTTT
size: -; V: TRBV6-5; J: TRBJ1-1; D: -; CDR3: CASTPALMNTEAFF; DNA: TGTGCCAGTACTCCGGCCCTTATGAACACTGAAGCTTTCTTT
size: -; V: TRBV20-1; J: TRBJ2-1; D: TRBD2; CDR3: CSASKVVAGPYNEQFF; DNA: TGCAGTGCTAGTAAGGTAGTAGCGGGACCCTACAATGAGCAGTTCTTC
size: few; V: TRBV12-3/TRBV12-4; J: TRBJ1-2; D: -; CDR3: CASSKSAGGYTF; DNA: TGTGCCAGCAGTAAAAGTGCGGGCGGCTACACCTTC
size: -; V: TRBV27; J: TRBJ1-4; D: TRBD1; CDR3: CASSPLPGQVNEKLFF; DNA: TGTGCCAGCAGTCCCCTTCCGGGACAGGTTAATGAAAAACTGTTTTTT
size: -; V: TRBV5-1; J: TRBJ2-5; D: -; CDR3: CASSFSAQETQYF; DNA: TGCGCCAGCAGCTTTAGCGCGCAAGAGACCCAGTACTTC
size: -; V: TRBV2; J: TRBJ2-7; D: -; CDR3: CASSEGVLSSYEQYF; DNA: TGTGCCAGCAGTGAAGGGGTGCTGAGCTCCTACGAGCAGTACTTC
size: -; V: TRBV28; J: TRBJ1-3; D: -; CDR3: CASSFLGDGVSGNTIYF; DNA: TGTGCCAGCAGTTTTCTTGGAGACGGCGTCTCTGGAAACACCATATATTTT
size: once; V: TRBV11-2; J: TRBJ2-5; D: -; CDR3: CASSNDWVEGETQYF; DNA: TGTGCCAGCAGCAACGACTGGGTTGAAGGGGAGACCCAGTACTTC
size: -; V: TRBV29-1; J: TRBJ2-3; D: TRBD2; CDR3: CSVGTSGASTDTQYF; DNA: TGCAGCGTCGGGACTAGCGGGGCTAGCACAGATACGCAGTATTTT
size: -; V: TRBV6-1; J: TRBJ1-2; D: TRBD1; CDR3: CASSEPTGAGDYGYTF; DNA: TGTGCCAGCAGTGAGCCCACAGGGGCTGGAGACTATGGCTACACCTTC
size: -; V: TRBV19; J: TRBJ1-2; D: -; CDR3: CASSTYSGTPSNYGYTF; DNA: TGTGCCAGTAGTACCTATTCCGGGACACCTTCAAACTATGGCTACACCTTC
size: -; V: TRBV19; J: TRBJ2-3; D: TRBD2; CDR3: CASSRGLALPDTQYF; DNA: TGTGCCAGTAGTAGGGGACTAGCCCTCCCAGATACGCAGTATTTT
size: -; V: TRBV6-5; J: TRBJ1-1; D: -; CDR3: CASSYSTGSTEAFF; DNA: TGTGCCAGCAGTTATAGTACGGGGAGCACTGAAGCTTTCTTT
size: -; V: TRBV3-1/TRBV3-2; J: TRBJ2-2; D: TRBD1; CDR3: CASSARTGAGELFF; DNA: TGTGCCAGCAGCGCCCGGACAGGGGCCGGGGAGCTGTTTTTT
size: -; V: TRBV7-2; J: TRBJ2-7; D: TRBD1; CDR3: CASSLILGQVPSEQYF; DNA: TGTGCCAGCAGCTTAATACTGGGACAGGTGCCCTCCGAGCAGTACTTC
size: few; V: TRBV28; J: TRBJ2-7; D: -; CDR3: CASSLGQPYEQYF; DNA: TGTGCCAGCAGTTTAGGACAACCCTACGAGCAGTACTTC
size: -; V: TRBV19; J: TRBJ2-6; D: -; CDR3: CASSIQRGWRGANVLTF; DNA: TGTGCCAGTAGTATCCAAAGGGGGTGGAGAGGGGCCAACGTCCTGACTTTC
size: -; V: TRBV5-1; J: TRBJ2-5; D: -; CDR3: CASSLDVGETQYF; DNA: TGCGCCAGCAGCTTGGATGTAGGGGAGACCCAGTACTTC
size: -; V: TRBV9; J: TRBJ2-3; D: -; CDR3: CASSALREGTDTQYF; DNA: TGTGCCAGCAGCGCACTAAGGGAGGGCACAGATACGCAGTATTTT
size: -; V: TRBV6-5; J: TRBJ2-1; D: TRBD2; CDR3: CASSYSSLAGDYEQFF; DNA: TGTGCCAGCAGTTACTCGTCTCTGGCGGGAGATTATGAGCAGTTCTTC
size: -; V: TRBV28; J: TRBJ1-5; D: -; CDR3: CASSLVGQSWSNQPQHF; DNA: TGTGCCAGCAGTTTAGTCGGACAGTCATGGAGCAATCAGCCCCAGCATTTT
size: -; V: TRBV6-6; J: TRBJ1-2; D: -; CDR3: CASSYTLGIGYGYTF; DNA: TGTGCCAGCAGTTACACCCTGGGTATTGGGTATGGCTACACCTTC
size: -; V: TRBV7-9; J: TRBJ2-7; D: -; CDR3: CASSFGGYPYEQYF; DNA: TGTGCCAGCAGCTTCGGGGGATACCCCTACGAGCAGTACTTC
size: -; V: TRBV5-5; J: TRBJ2-2; D: -; CDR3: CASSLGGGGGELFF; DNA: TGTGCCAGCAGCTTGGGCGGGGGCGGCGGGGAGCTGTTTTTT
size: -; V: TRBV6-4; J: TRBJ2-2; D: TRBD2; CDR3: CASSVLAGATGELFF; DNA: TGTGCCAGCAGTGTTCTAGCGGGGGCAACCGGGGAGCTGTTTTTT
size: few; V: TRBV20-1; J: TRBJ2-7; D: -; CDR3: CSAPSTYEQYF; DNA: TGCAGTGCCCCCTCAACCTACGAGCAGTACTTC
size: -; V: TRBV27; J: TRBJ2-7; D: TRBD1; CDR3: CASSPGTGKFYEQYF; DNA: TGTGCCAGCAGTCCGGGGACAGGGAAATTCTACGAGCAGTACTTC
size: -; V: TRBV23-1; J: TRBJ1-2; D: TRBD1; CDR3: CASSQHPGTGFIGYTF; DNA: TGCGCCAGCAGTCAACACCCCGGGACAGGGTTTATCGGCTACACCTTC
size: -; V: TRBV5-1; J: TRBJ2-7; D: -; CDR3: CAPIRRDSGNYEQYF; DNA: TGCGCCCCTATTCGCCGGGACTCCGGGAACTACGAGCAGTACTTC
size: -; V: TRBV25-1; J: TRBJ2-1; D: TRBD2; CDR3: CASSDWAGLGYNEQFF; DNA: TGTGCCAGCAGTGACTGGGCGGGACTAGGATACAATGAGCAGTTCTTC
size: -; V: TRBV30; J: TRBJ2-1; D: TRBD2; CDR3: CAWRGGLAGAYNEQFF; DNA: TGTGCCTGGAGAGGGGGACTAGCGGGGGCCTACAATGAGCAGTTCTTC
size: -; V: TRBV4-2; J: TRBJ1-5; D: -; CDR3: CASSPNSRQVPNQPQHF; DNA: TGTGCCAGCAGCCCCAACTCCCGACAGGTTCCTAATCAGCCCCAGCATTTT
size: once; V: TRBV6-5; J: TRBJ1-2; D: -; CDR3: CASSPQGTYYGYTF; DNA: TGTGCCAGCAGTCCCCAGGGAACATACTATGGCTACACCTTC
size: -; V: TRBV19; J: TRBJ1-4; D: -; CDR3: CASTEGPNEKLFF; DNA: TGTGCCAGTACGGAGGGCCCTAATGAAAAACTGTTTTTT
size: -; V: TRBV19; J: TRBJ1-2; D: -; CDR3: CASSPPGEPKGYGYTF; DNA: TGTGCCAGTAGTCCCCCCGGTGAGCCAAAGGGTTATGGCTACACCTTC
size: -; V: TRBV28; J: TRBJ2-3; D: TRBD2; CDR3: CASSSPRGADTQYF; DNA: TGTGCCAGCAGTTCCCCGCGGGGGGCGGATACGCAGTATTTT
size: few; V: TRBV7-9; J: TRBJ2-1; D: TRBD2; CDR3: CASSFGLALNEQFF; DNA: TGTGCCAGCAGCTTCGGACTAGCCCTAAATGAGCAGTTCTTC
size: -; V: TRBV5-6; J: TRBJ2-6; D: -; CDR3: CASSLGYGANVLTF; DNA: TGTGCCAGCAGCTTGGGGTATGGGGCCAACGTCCTGACTTTC
size: -; V: TRBV27; J: TRBJ1-5; D: -; CDR3: CASSGRGGQPQHF; DNA: TGTGCCAGCAGTGGTAGGGGTGGTCAGCCCCAGCATTTT